Presented here are 14 T cell receptor beta chains from one specimen sequenced in a study of shared clonotypes between healthy human individuals. Naive-designated CD8 cells lacked CD45RO, were positively enriched for CCR7, and omitted terminally differentiated effector memory CD45RA+ cells. TCRdb keeps only in-frame clones here, not all; method: immunoSEQ multiplex PCR. The sample shows approximately 720,000 clones, about 92% of them seen only once. Source material: naive CD8+ T cells sorted from blood. These receptors all stem from a young man in good health.

The J gene is TRBJ2-3, the V gene TRBV6-5, with D perhaps TRBD2 (6 bases). This CDR3 comprises 15 residues. With 2 bases removed from V and 0 bases from J, the gap between germline ends came to 9 bases. CDR1 is MNHEY, CDR2 SVGAGI, per germline. The CDR3 loop is CASSYQSGSTDTQYF. The CDR3 bases are TGTGCCAGCAGTTACCAGAGCGGGAGCACAGATACGCAGTATTTT.

V gene TRBV4-3 combines with J gene TRBJ1-2, with TRBD1 as a possible D gene (5 bases). V lost 1 base and J 4 bases, leaving 13 bases between the germline ends. The length of the CDR3 is 15 residues. Germline V gives CDR1 LGHNA, CDR2 YSLEER. CDR3 protein: CASSQGRGSRYGYTF. The CDR3 coding sequence is TGCGCCAGCAGCCAAGGGAGGGGTTCTCGCTATGGCTACACCTTC.

This rearrangement joins TRBV19 to TRBJ2-3; D gene uncertain. The V end was cut by 6 bases, the J end by 2 bases, with 15 bases between. CDR3 size: 15 residues. Germline CDR1 and CDR2: LNHDA and SQIVND (reference sequence). The CDR3: CASSLTASYTDTQYF. CDR3 in DNA: TGTGCCAGTAGCTTGACCGCTTCGTACACAGATACGCAGTATTTT.

This chain connects TRBV29-1 to TRBJ2-3; 10 nucleotides align to TRBD2. This CDR3 region has 15 residues. Losses at the gene ends were 7 bases for V and 3 bases for J; bases not matched to a gene: 10. CDR1 and CDR2 from the germline V gene are SQVTM and ANQGSEA. The DNA of the CDR3 is TGCAGCGCGAAAAATGCGGGACTAGCGACAGATACGCAGTATTTT. Encoded protein: CSAKNAGLATDTQYF.

The chain couples TRBV4-1 to TRBJ2-7; tentatively, D is TRBD2 (5 bases). Trimming cost V 1 base and J 2 bases, with 12 bases left between them. The V gene's germline CDR1 is MGHRA and CDR2 YSYEKL. The CDR3 length is 15 residues. As DNA, the CDR3 is TGCGCCAGCAGCCAAGTGGCGTCGGAGGCCTACGAGCAGTACTTC. Translating gives CASSQVASEAYEQYF.

This chain connects TRBV27 to TRBJ2-7; 7 bases map to TRBD2. Germline CDR1 MNHEY, CDR2 SMNVEV (reference sequence). There are 14 residues in the CDR3. J was trimmed by 4 bases and V by 5 bases; bases with no gene match: 8. The CDR3 DNA reads TGTGCCAGCAGTCCTTCGGCGGGAGCTTACGAGCAGTACTTC. Translating gives CASSPSAGAYEQYF.

This clone was seen once. The same CDR3 also results from other DNA sequences found in this sample. V and J are TRBV29-1 and TRBJ2-7; the D is unclear. The germline CDR1 and CDR2 sequences are SQVTM and ANQGSEA. The CDR3 loop spans 11 amino acids. V was shortened by 4 bases and J by 1 base, with 5 bases between the two germline ends. CDR3 amino acids: CSVVVSYEQYF. In nucleotides, the CDR3 is TGCAGCGTTGTGGTATCCTACGAGCAGTACTTC.

This chain links TRBV7-6 with TRBJ2-3; 8 nucleotides match TRBD2. Germline CDR1 reads SGHVS; CDR2 reads FNYEAQ. Losses at the gene ends were 4 bases for V and 1 base for J; bases not matched to a gene: 7. The CDR3 has 16 amino acids. CDR3 sequence (DNA): TGTGCCAGCAGCTCGATGACTAGCGCTGGCACAGATACGCAGTATTTT. Protein product: CASSSMTSAGTDTQYF.

The chain has TRBV6-5 and TRBJ2-7; D not certain. CDR3 length: 14 amino acids. The V gene lost 0 bases and the J gene lost 3 bases, with 9 bases spanning the gap. Looked up from germline, CDR1 is MNHEY and CDR2 is SVGAGI. For the CDR3, the DNA is TGTGCCAGCAGTTACTCAGTCAGTCTCTACGAGCAGTACTTC. Its protein is CASSYSVSLYEQYF.

The V call is TRBV6-1, the J call TRBJ2-5; 10 nucleotides align to TRBD1. This CDR3 region has 15 residues. V trimming: 6 bases; J trimming: 7 bases; junction bases outside the gene matches: 11. The germline gives CDR1 MNHNS, CDR2 SASEGT. CDR3 DNA: TGTGCCAGCAGAAGACAGGGGGCGAGATTGGTGACCCAGTACTTC. Encoded protein: CASRRQGARLVTQYF.

V usage is TRBV4-1 and J usage is TRBJ2-1, with 8 bases aligning to TRBD2. CDR3 length equals 15 residues. The J segment lost 8 bases and the V segment lost 1 base, leaving 7 bases of the junction unmatched. The germline gives CDR1 MGHRA, CDR2 YSYEKL. This CDR3 is CASSQVLREVDEQFF. Written as DNA, the CDR3 is TGCGCCAGCAGCCAAGTGTTGCGGGAGGTCGATGAGCAGTTCTTC.

This clone has just one count. This rearrangement joins TRBV28 to TRBJ2-1; TRBD2 matches at 14 bases. Germline-derived CDR1 and CDR2 are MDHEN and SYDVKM. The CDR3 contains 17 residues. Trimming removed 3 bases from V and 10 bases from J; junction bases left unmatched: 11. The CDR3 is CASSFPTGLAGVAEQFF. The CDR3 region has the DNA TGTGCCAGCAGTTTCCCCACGGGACTAGCGGGAGTCGCCGAGCAGTTCTTC.

The chain carries TRBV7-9 and TRBJ1-2, with D possibly matching TRBD1 (6 bases). Germline-derived CDR1 and CDR2 are SEHNR and FQNEAQ (reference sequence). The CDR3 length is 14 residues. The V and J ends lost 0 bases and 4 bases respectively, with 9 bases between them. The CDR3 loop is CASSLAETGYGYTF. The CDR3 nucleotides are TGTGCCAGCAGCTTAGCGGAGACAGGCTATGGCTACACCTTC.

Only one count was recorded for this clone. The CDR3 nucleotides read TGTGCCAGCAGCTTAGATCACCCAGGGGGCGGTATCTACGAGCAGTACTTC. Translating gives CASSLDHPGGGIYEQYF. The chain employs TRBV11-2 and TRBJ2-7, with 8 bases identical to TRBD1. The CDR3 has 17 residues. Germline assignment: CDR1 SGHAT and CDR2 FQNNGV. Losses at the gene ends were 0 bases for V and 3 bases for J; bases not matched to a gene: 10.